One sample yielded the 27 T cell receptor beta chains listed below, sequenced in a study of post-analysis software for immune sequencing data. Study findings and constraints: Four to six TRBV segments (TRBV5-6, TRBV5-1 and TRBV20-1 among them) occurred more frequently in patients than in controls.

Antigen specificity for these receptors is unknown. Carried by the TCR beta cDNA libraries were unique molecular identifiers. TCRdb reanalysed the PCR reads using MiXCR and keeps one entry per CDR3 protein. The profile shows about 820,000 distinct CDR3 sequences, approximately 50% of them singletons. Sequenced: blood. Every receptor here comes from a girl aged 10 to 17 with multiple sclerosis.

The genes are TRBV7-2 and TRBJ2-7; maybe TRBD1 (5 bases). This CDR3 region has 14 residues. Germline V lookup: CDR1 SGHTA, CDR2 FQGNSA. V lost 5 bases to trimming and J lost 4 bases, with 15 bases between them. The CDR3 bases are TGTGCCAGCAGCACAGTACCAGGGAATTACGAGCAGTACTTC. This encodes CASSTVPGNYEQYF.

This chain joins TRBV4-1 and TRBJ1-5; tentative D call: TRBD1 (6 bases). Germline V lookup: CDR1 MGHRA, CDR2 YSYEKL. V lost 2 bases, J lost 5 bases, and 10 bases lay in between. This CDR3 has 14 residues. The CDR3 protein is CASSQIQGDQPQHF. The CDR3 nucleotides read TGCGCCAGCAGCCAAATACAGGGAGATCAGCCCCAGCATTTT.

This clonotype was counted once. The chain has TRBV6-1 and TRBJ2-3; D is ambiguous. Germline loops: CDR1 MNHNS, CDR2 SASEGT. The CDR3 totals 13 residues. V lost 2 bases to trimming and J lost 5 bases, with 8 bases between them. The CDR3 here is CASSEQNGDTQYF. The CDR3 nucleotides are TGTGCCAGCAGTGAACAGAACGGAGATACGCAGTATTTT.

The V gene is TRBV20-1, the J gene TRBJ1-6; unclear D gene. CDR3 length: 8 amino acids. Looked up from germline, CDR1 is DFQATT and CDR2 is SNEGSKA (reference sequence). The ends were cut back, 5 bases at V and 12 bases at J, with 2 bases in the middle. In DNA form, the CDR3 reads TGCAGTGCTGGACCCCTCCACTTT. It specifies CSAGPLHF.

The rearrangement links TRBV20-1 to TRBJ2-5, with D perhaps TRBD2 (6 bases). The V and J ends lost 0 bases and 5 bases respectively, with 16 bases between them. The CDR3 spans 15 residues. Germline-derived CDR1 and CDR2 are DFQATT and SNEGSKA (reference sequence). The CDR3 nucleotides are TGCAGTGCTAGAGACGGTGACCGCGGGGTGGAGACCCAGTACTTC. Residues: CSARDGDRGVETQYF.

This chain connects TRBV5-6 to TRBJ2-7; maybe TRBD1 (5 bases). The CDR3 has 14 residues. V dropped 2 bases and J dropped 6 bases, with 15 bases sitting between them. Germline CDR1 reads SGHDT; CDR2 reads YYEEEE. The CDR3 sequence is CASSFLQALSEQYF. In DNA form, the CDR3 reads TGTGCCAGCAGCTTTCTACAGGCTTTAAGCGAGCAGTACTTC.

This chain joins TRBV5-1 and TRBJ2-7; 7 bases are a match to TRBD1. Germline loops: CDR1 SGHRS, CDR2 YFSETQ. This CDR3 comprises 16 residues. With 3 bases clipped from V and 0 bases from J, the junction kept 9 bases outside the gene matches. CDR3 loop: CASSSGLTGSSYEQYF. DNA of the CDR3: TGCGCCAGCAGCTCGGGATTGACAGGGTCCTCCTACGAGCAGTACTTC. The complete variable domain, with remaining parts taken from reference TRBV5-1 and TRBJ2-7, reads KAGVTQTPRYLIKTRGQQVTLSCSPISGHRSVSWYQQTPGQGLQFLFEYFSETQRNKGNFPGRFSGRQFSNSRSEMNVSTLELGDSALYLCASSSGLTGSSYEQYFGPGTRLTVT.

This clonotype was counted only a few times. The V gene is TRBV12-3 or TRBV12-4, the J gene TRBJ2-7; TRBD1 aligns across 7 bases. The J call is in doubt because the DNA end fits TRBJ2-5 better. The length of the CDR3 is 13 residues. This CDR3 reads CASSPQGTETQYF. In DNA form, the CDR3 reads TGTGCCAGCAGTCCACAGGGGACGGAGACCCAGTACTTC.

The table lists this clonotype with a few counts. The chain employs TRBV7-2 and TRBJ2-1; D is unresolved. CDR3 length equals 13 residues. The ends were cut back, 4 bases at V and 4 bases at J, with 8 bases in the middle. Per germline, CDR1 SGHTA and CDR2 FQGNSA. CDR3 nucleotides: TGTGCCAGCAGCTCCGACTGGTACAATGAGCAGTTCTTC. The encoded protein is CASSSDWYNEQFF.

The rearrangement uses TRBV6-1 and TRBJ1-5; D is possibly TRBD1 (5 bases). Between the trimmed V and J ends, which lost 6 bases and 7 bases, there was a span of 13 bases. This CDR3 has 13 residues. CDR1 and CDR2 from the germline V gene are MNHNS and SASEGT. CDR3 in DNA: TGTGCCAGCAGGGTAGGGGCAAGGCAGCCCCAGCATTTT. Encoded protein: CASRVGARQPQHF.

V is TRBV15 and J is TRBJ1-3, with D uncertain. Germline values: CDR1 LNHNV, CDR2 YYDKDF (reference sequence). This CDR3 contains 16 residues. V was shortened by 0 bases and J by 0 bases, with 9 bases between the two germline ends. CDR3 coding DNA: TGTGCCACCAGCAGAGATCGATCCTACTCTGGAAACACCATATATTTT. It yields the protein CATSRDRSYSGNTIYF. Drawing the rest from reference TRBV15 and TRBJ1-3, the complete variable domain is DAMVIQNPRYQVTQFGKPVTLSCSQTLNHNVMYWYQQKSSQAPKLLFHYYDKDFNNEADTPDNFQSRRPNTSFCFLDIRSPGLGDTAMYLCATSRDRSYSGNTIYFGEGSWLTVV.

The chain recombines TRBV27 with TRBJ1-3; 7 bases line up with TRBD1. Germline CDR1 is MNHEY and CDR2 is SMNVEV (reference sequence). This CDR3 is 15 amino acids long. V lost 5 bases, J lost 0 bases, and 4 bases stayed unmatched. CDR3 bases: TGTGCCAGCAGTCTTCGGGACAGCTCTGGAAACACCATATATTTT. Protein: CASSLRDSSGNTIYF.

The chain has TRBV5-1 and TRBJ2-7; D is ambiguous. Germline lookup yields CDR1 SGHRS and CDR2 YFSETQ. The CDR3 is made up of 14 amino acids. Trimming shortened V by 4 bases and J by 0 bases, and 11 bases separated the two germline ends. In DNA, the CDR3 is TGCGCCAGCAGCGCGGACGTCGGCTCCTACGAGCAGTACTTC. This gives the protein CASSADVGSYEQYF. The full variable domain, in which reference TRBV5-1 and TRBJ2-7 provide the parts outside the CDR3, is KAGVTQTPRYLIKTRGQQVTLSCSPISGHRSVSWYQQTPGQGLQFLFEYFSETQRNKGNFPGRFSGRQFSNSRSEMNVSTLELGDSALYLCASSADVGSYEQYFGPGTRLTVT.

This clonotype was counted once. V is TRBV20-1 and J is TRBJ2-3; D uncertain. The CDR3 sequence is 13 residues long. Trimming cost V 3 bases and J 4 bases, with 11 bases left between them. CDR1 is DFQATT, CDR2 SNEGSKA, per germline (reference sequence). The CDR3 protein is CSARIVVADTQYF. The CDR3 DNA reads TGCAGTGCTAGGATCGTTGTGGCAGATACGCAGTATTTT.

V usage is TRBV9 and J usage is TRBJ1-1; maybe TRBD1 (5 bases). The CDR3 has 14 residues. Germline assignment: CDR1 SGDLS and CDR2 YYNGEE. V lost 6 bases and J lost 9, with 21 bases in between. The CDR3 region is CASTRDGGSAKAFF. The CDR3 region has the DNA TGTGCCAGCACCAGGGACGGAGGGAGCGCGAAAGCTTTCTTT.

The V and J genes are TRBV7-2 and TRBJ1-4, with a tentative D call TRBD1 (5 bases). Trimming shortened V by 5 bases and J by 4 bases, and 17 bases separated the two germline ends. Germline CDR1 is SGHTA and CDR2 is FQGNSA. This CDR3 has 16 residues. The CDR3 region is CASSAGRPGGNEKLFF. Here the CDR3 DNA reads TGTGCCAGCAGCGCCGGGAGGCCCGGGGGTAATGAAAAACTGTTTTTT.

The chain couples TRBV6-1 to TRBJ2-7, with a weak D call TRBD1 (6 bases). CDR3 length equals 15 residues. With 7 bases removed from V and 0 bases from J, the gap between germline ends came to 16 bases. Germline V gene sequence: CDR1 MNHNS, CDR2 SASEGT. Here the CDR3 DNA reads TGTGCCAGCATCCAGGGGACCATAAGCTCCTACGAGCAGTACTTC. This translates into CASIQGTISSYEQYF.

This clonotype was detected only a few times. The rearrangement joins TRBV29-1 to TRBJ1-2; D is possibly TRBD1 (5 bases). The CDR3 extends over 14 amino acids. Germline V gives CDR1 SQVTM, CDR2 ANQGSEA. The V end lost 1 base, the J end lost 8 bases, and 17 bases lay between the germline ends. CDR3 region: CSVEGLQAGTGYTF. CDR3 nucleotide sequence: TGCAGCGTTGAAGGTCTACAGGCGGGTACGGGCTACACCTTC.

The chain joins TRBV29-1 to TRBJ2-1, with TRBD2 matching 8 bases. The V gene's germline CDR1 is SQVTM and CDR2 ANQGSEA. Unmatched junction bases numbered 17, after V lost 2 bases and J lost 2 bases. The CDR3 spans 19 residues. Written as DNA, the CDR3 is TGCAGCGTTGAAACCCAAGGTTCGGTAAGCGGGAGACCCTACAATGAGCAGTTCTTC. The encoded protein is CSVETQGSVSGRPYNEQFF.

CDR3 bases: TGTGCCAGCAGCCAGCGGTGGGCTCACGGCGATGAGCAGTTCTTC. Translation: CASSQRWAHGDEQFF. The chain recombines TRBV3-1 with TRBJ2-1; D is undetermined. The V gene lost 3 bases and the J gene lost 8 bases, with 17 bases spanning the gap. The germline V gene encodes CDR1 LGHDT and CDR2 YNNKEL (reference sequence). CDR3 length: 15 amino acids.

The rearrangement links TRBV11-2 to TRBJ2-3; D is unclear. In germline, CDR1 is SGHAT, CDR2 FQNNGV. The CDR3 contains 17 residues. V was pared by 5 bases and J by 6 bases, with 24 bases between. CDR3 DNA: TGTGCCAGCAGCCATGGACCCGGCATGGCGCAGGCGGATACGCAGTATTTT. Translated, it gives CASSHGPGMAQADTQYF.

DNA for the CDR3: TGCAGCGTGATCGACAGGGATCAGGGCTACACCTTC. Amino acids: CSVIDRDQGYTF. The V call is TRBV29-1, the J call TRBJ1-2; TRBD1 matches at 7 bases. This CDR3 region has 12 residues. V lost 6 bases and J lost 8; bases outside the gene matches: 9. CDR1 and CDR2 from the germline V gene are SQVTM and ANQGSEA.

This clonotype was found a few times. A read error may account for a junction end that differs from germline. V gene TRBV10-3 combines with J gene TRBJ2-2; 12 nucleotides agree with TRBD2. In germline, CDR1 is ENHRY, CDR2 SYGVKD. This CDR3 contains 16 residues. The CDR3 DNA sequence: TGTGCCATCAGGGAGACTAGCGGGAGTAGTAACAATGAGCAGTTTTTT. This translates into CAIRETSGSSNNEQFF.

The V gene is TRBV5-1, the J gene TRBJ1-1; D is unresolved. This CDR3 is 15 amino acids long. V lost 0 bases to trimming and J lost 4 bases, with 13 bases between them. Germline lookup yields CDR1 SGHRS and CDR2 YFSETQ. CDR3 sequence: CASSLGGYGITEAFF. CDR3 nucleotides: TGCGCCAGCAGCTTGGGGGGTTACGGGATCACTGAAGCTTTCTTT.

V usage is TRBV4-1 and J usage is TRBJ1-5; the match to TRBD1 covers 10 bases. Germline CDR1 is MGHRA and CDR2 is YSYEKL. V lost 4 bases, J lost 4 bases, and 4 bases stayed unmatched. This CDR3 has 15 amino acids. The CDR3 coding sequence is TGCGCCAGCAGCCTTGGGACAGGGGTGAATCAGCCCCAGCATTTT. Amino acid sequence: CASSLGTGVNQPQHF.

Only a few counts were recorded for this clonotype. The gene calls are TRBV18 and TRBJ2-4; no clear D gene. The better agreement between TRBJ2-7 and the DNA end casts doubt on the J call. From germline, CDR1 is KGHSH and CDR2 LQKENI. The CDR3 runs to 14 residues. The CDR3 loop is CASSPNSNSYEQYF. DNA for the CDR3: TGTGCCAGCTCACCTAACTCAAACTCCTACGAGCAGTACTTC.

This clonotype has a handful of counts. This sequence joins TRBV10-3 and TRBJ2-5, with 8 nucleotides matching TRBD1. CDR3 length equals 14 residues. Germline V gene lookup returns CDR1 ENHRY and CDR2 SYGVKD. With V trimmed by 10 bases and J by 5 bases, 12 bases remained unmatched. The CDR3 spells CATSSRGRFETQYF. DNA of the CDR3: TGTGCCACCTCTAGCAGGGGGCGGTTCGAGACCCAGTACTTC.